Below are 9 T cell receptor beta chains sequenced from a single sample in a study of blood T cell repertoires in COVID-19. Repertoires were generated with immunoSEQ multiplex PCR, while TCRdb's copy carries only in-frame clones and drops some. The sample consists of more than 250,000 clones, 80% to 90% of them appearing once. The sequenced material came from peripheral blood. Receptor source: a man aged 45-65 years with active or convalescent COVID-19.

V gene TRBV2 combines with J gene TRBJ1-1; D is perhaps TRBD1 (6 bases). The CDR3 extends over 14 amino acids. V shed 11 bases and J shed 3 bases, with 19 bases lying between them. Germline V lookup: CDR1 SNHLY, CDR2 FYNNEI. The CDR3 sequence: CAGKGGYGYTEAFF. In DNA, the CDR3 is TGTGCCGGGAAAGGGGGATACGGGTACACTGAAGCTTTCTTT. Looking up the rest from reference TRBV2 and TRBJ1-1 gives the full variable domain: EPEVTQTPSHQVTQMGQEVILRCVPISNHLYFYWYRQILGQKVEFLVSFYNNEISEKSEIFDDQFSVERPDGSNFTLKIRSTKLEDSAMYFCAGKGGYGYTEAFFGQGTRLTVV.

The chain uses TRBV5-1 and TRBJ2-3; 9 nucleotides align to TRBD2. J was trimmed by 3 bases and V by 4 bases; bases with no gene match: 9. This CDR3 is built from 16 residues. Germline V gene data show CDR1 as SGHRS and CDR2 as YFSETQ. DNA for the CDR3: TGCGCCAGCAGCCGGGGTAGCGGGGGAGAAACAGATACGCAGTATTTT. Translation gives CASSRGSGGETDTQYF.

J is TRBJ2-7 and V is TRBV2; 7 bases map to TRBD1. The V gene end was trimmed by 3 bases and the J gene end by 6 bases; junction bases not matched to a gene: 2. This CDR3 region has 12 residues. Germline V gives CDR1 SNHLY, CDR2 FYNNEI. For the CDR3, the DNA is TGTGCCAGCAGTGATAGGGGGCGCGAGCAGTACTTC. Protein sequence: CASSDRGREQYF.

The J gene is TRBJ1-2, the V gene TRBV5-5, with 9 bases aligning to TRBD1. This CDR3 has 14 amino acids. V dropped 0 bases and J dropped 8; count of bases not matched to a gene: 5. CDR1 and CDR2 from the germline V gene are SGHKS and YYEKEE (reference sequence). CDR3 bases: TGTGCCAGCAGCTTGGACAGGGGGCGGCGAGGCTACACCTTC. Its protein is CASSLDRGRRGYTF.

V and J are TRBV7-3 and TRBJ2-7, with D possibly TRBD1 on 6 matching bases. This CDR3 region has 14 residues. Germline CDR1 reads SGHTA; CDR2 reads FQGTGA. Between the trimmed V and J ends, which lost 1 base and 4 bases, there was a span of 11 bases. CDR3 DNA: TGTGCCAGCAGCTTAATGGCAGGGGAGTACGAGCAGTACTTC. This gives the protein CASSLMAGEYEQYF.

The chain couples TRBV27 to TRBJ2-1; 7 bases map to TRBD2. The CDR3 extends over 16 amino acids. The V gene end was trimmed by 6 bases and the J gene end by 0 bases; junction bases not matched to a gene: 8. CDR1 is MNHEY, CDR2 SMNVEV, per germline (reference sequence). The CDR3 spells CASSLTSSSSYNEQFF. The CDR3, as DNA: TGTGCCAGCAGCCTGACTAGCAGTAGCTCCTACAATGAGCAGTTCTTC.

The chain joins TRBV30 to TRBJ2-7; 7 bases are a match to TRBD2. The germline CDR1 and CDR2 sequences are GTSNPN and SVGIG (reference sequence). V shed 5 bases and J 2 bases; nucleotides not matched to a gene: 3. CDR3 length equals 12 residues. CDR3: CAWGEGTYEQYF. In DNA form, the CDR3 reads TGTGCCTGGGGGGAGGGCACCTACGAGCAGTACTTC. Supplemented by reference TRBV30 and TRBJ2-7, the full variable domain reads SQTIHQWPATLVQPVGSPLSLECTVEGTSNPNLYWYRQAAGRGLQLLFYSVGIGQISSEVPQNLSASRPQDRQFILSSKKLLLSDSGFYLCAWGEGTYEQYFGPGTRLTVT.

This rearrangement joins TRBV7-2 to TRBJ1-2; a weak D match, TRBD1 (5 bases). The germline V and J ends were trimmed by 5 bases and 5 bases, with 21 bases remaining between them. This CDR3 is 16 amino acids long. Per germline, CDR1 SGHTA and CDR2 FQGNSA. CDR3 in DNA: TGTGCCAGCAGCGGCCCTCACGCACAGGCAGGGTATGGCTACACCTTC. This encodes CASSGPHAQAGYGYTF.

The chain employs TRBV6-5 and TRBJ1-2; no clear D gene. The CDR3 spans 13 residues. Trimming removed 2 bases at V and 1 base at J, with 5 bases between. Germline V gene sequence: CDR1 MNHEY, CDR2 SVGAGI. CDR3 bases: TGTGCCAGCAGTTACGAGATTAACTATGGCTACACCTTC. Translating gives CASSYEINYGYTF.